The 7 T cell receptor beta chains presented below share a single source sample, sequenced in a study of T cell changes during pregnancy in multiple sclerosis. Some clones are missing from TCRdb's copy, which holds only in-frame ones; the method was immunoSEQ multiplex PCR. The sample consists of over 45,000 clones, over 75% of them appearing once. The sample here was peripheral blood, taken after pregnancy. These receptors originate from a female donor with multiple sclerosis, enrolled in a pregnancy study.

The chain has TRBV7-9 and TRBJ2-2; D is unclear. The V end lost 4 bases, the J end lost 5 bases, and 8 bases lay between the germline ends. The CDR3 has 13 residues. Germline CDR1 reads SEHNR; CDR2 reads FQNEAQ (reference sequence). DNA for the CDR3: TGTGCCAGCAGCTATCCTGTTACCGGGGAGCTGTTTTTT. This sequence encodes CASSYPVTGELFF.

J is TRBJ2-5 and V is TRBV6-6; unclear D gene. CDR3 length: 13 residues. The germline CDR1 and CDR2 sequences are MNHNY and SVGAGI (reference sequence). V was trimmed by 2 bases and J by 1 base, leaving 5 bases between them. CDR3 sequence reads: CASSYPSQETQYF. The CDR3 nucleotides are TGTGCCAGCAGTTACCCCTCCCAAGAGACCCAGTACTTC.

This chain uses TRBV11-2 with TRBJ2-1; D is possibly TRBD1 (6 bases). The CDR3 is 15 amino acids. V was cut by 7 bases and J by 7 bases, with 20 bases left in between. Germline values: CDR1 SGHAT, CDR2 FQNNGV. CDR3 coding DNA: TGTGCCAGCAACTGGGGGCGGGTCCGGGCGAATGAGCAGTTCTTC. Protein product: CASNWGRVRANEQFF.

The rearrangement joins TRBV6-6 to TRBJ1-6; 7 bases map to TRBD1. CDR3 length: 15 amino acids. V shed 2 bases and J 4 bases; nucleotides not matched to a gene: 2. Germline CDR1 and CDR2: MNHNY and SVGAGI (reference sequence). CDR3 nucleotides: TGTGCCAGCAGTTACGAGGGGGCGTATAATTCACCCCTCCACTTT. Its protein is CASSYEGAYNSPLHF.

V usage is TRBV5-6 and J usage is TRBJ1-5; D might be TRBD1 (6 bases). This CDR3 is 14 amino acids long. Looked up from germline, CDR1 is SGHDT and CDR2 is YYEEEE. V shed 4 bases and J shed 0 bases, with 8 bases lying between them. In DNA, the CDR3 is TGTGCCAGCAGCCAGGGGCCTAGCAATCAGCCCCAGCATTTT. As protein: CASSQGPSNQPQHF.

The chain is built from TRBV6-1 and TRBJ2-1; TRBD2 matches 13 bases. Losses at the gene ends were 6 bases for V and 8 bases for J; bases not matched to a gene: 7. Germline CDR1 and CDR2: MNHNS and SASEGT. This CDR3 contains 15 residues. The CDR3 sequence: CASSFTSGGVDEQFF. In DNA form, the CDR3 reads TGTGCCAGCAGCTTCACTAGCGGGGGGGTCGATGAGCAGTTCTTC.

Remarks on this clone: The junction differs from germline at one of its ends, possibly a read error. J is TRBJ2-5 and V is TRBV7-7, with 7 bases matching TRBD1. Germline V gene lookup returns CDR1 SSHAT and CDR2 FNYEAQ (reference sequence). CDR3 length equals 14 residues. CDR3 nucleotide sequence: TGTGCTAGCAGCCAAACAGGGGTCACCGAGACCCAGTACTTC. This codes for CASSQTGVTETQYF.